This T cell receptor (beta chain) is from a study of PD-1 blockade in classical Hodgkin lymphoma (dated by TCRdb to the early 2020s). Broadly, across the study: Nivolumab dosing was 3 mg/kg intravenously every 2 weeks, continuing until either disease progression or unacceptable toxicity. The study used TCR beta sequencing and CyTOF to define a peripheral blood immune signature of response to PD-1 blockade in classical Hodgkin lymphoma.

The count of this clone is one. This receptor's antigen is unknown. At one boundary the junction diverges from the germline segment, which might be a read error. The Qiagen DNeasy kit was used to extract genomic DNA both from unsorted PBMCs and from the negatively selected CD4+ and CD8+ fractions. Amplification of TCR beta CDR3 regions was done by immunoSEQ multiplex PCR with primers that anneal to V and J segments. A synthetic immune receptor repertoire was used to minimize amplification bias, and remaining bias was computationally removed after sequencing. The original pipeline was this. Repertoire diversity was quantified as the Shannon entropy index using custom Python scripts. The unsorted, CD4+ and CD8+ repertoires were each analyzed separately, with the exception of combined analyses, where CD4+ and CD8+ sequences were merged in silico. A clone was considered expanded if an increase in frequency of at least 2-fold after treatment relative to C1D1 was found, and a pseudocount of 0.5 was applied to clones undetected at baseline. Clones with 0 or 1 copy at C1D1 were defined as singleton clones, while clones with 2 or more copies were defined as non-singleton clones. Clones expanded in unsorted samples were labelled as CD4+, CD8+ or unknown by matching protein sequences in sorted samples from the same patient. Wilcoxon tests were applied to paired samples to test diversity changes from C1D1 to C4D1. The clones in this table, taken by TCRdb from immuneACCESS, are in-frame only. Not every clone is retained; where verified, under half of the shortfall comes from an unresolved V gene, and the cause of the rest is unknown. That table supplies the V and J calls and clone size; D and trimming were determined from the DNA. This sample gives fewer than 35,000 clones in total; around 85% of them show up just once. The ten largest make up approximately 18% of the sample.

The CDR3 covers 14 residues, taking in both the cysteine and the phenylalanine. Of all the DNA, just the CDR3 is kept, 42 bases in frame from base 1. Based on the germline V gene, the CDR1 and CDR2 sequences are KGHSH and LQKENI. General study outcomes and caveats: Newly diagnosed patients were reported to have lower baseline TCR diversity than healthy donors, and relapsed/refractory patients were reported to have lower baseline TCR diversity still. Diversity was lower in patients who began nivolumab less than 1 year after ASCT, so these patients were left out of later analyses to avoid confounding by immune reconstitution. A significant rise by C4D1 was seen in CD4+ but not CD8+ TCR diversity (p=0.0027 vs p=0.16), with the rise being most apparent in complete responders (p=0.02). Among trial patients, those achieving complete response had baseline diversity similar to that of newly diagnosed patients, while diversity was significantly lower in partial responders and progressors. The study covered only a single clinical trial cohort, and the causes of the repertoire differences, possibly disease activity or prior therapy, were still not defined.

According to the study, the label for this sample's time point signals: cycle 4 day 1 (C4D1), after more than five weeks of nivolumab. Every trial patient had relapsed after autologous stem cell transplantation, and cohorts A, B and C differed in prior brentuximab vedotin exposure. The trial cohort comprised around 60 patients with relapsed/refractory classical Hodgkin lymphoma whose best overall responses were complete response, partial response or progressive disease. Trial patients were treated with single-agent nivolumab in the multi-cohort phase II CheckMate 205 trial. An independent review committee assessed best overall response by applying the 2007 International Working Group response criteria. PBMCs from the trial were collected at three points: immediately before nivolumab initiation (C1D1), and during therapy at cycle 2 day 1 and cycle 4 day 1. Peripheral blood was collected in 8 mL Vacutainer Cell Preparation Tubes, from which PBMCs were isolated by centrifugation and then cryopreserved.

Sequenced material: peripheral blood mononuclear cells (PBMCs), taken before the fourth cycle of nivolumab. The rearranged segments are TRBV18 and TRBJ2-1; matching of 6 bases hints at TRBD2 as the D gene. This TCR was sampled from a human donor with classical Hodgkin lymphoma. The nucleotide sequence reads TGTGCCAGCTCACCACAGCGGACTGAATCGGAGGGTGTCTTC. Its product reads: CASSPQRTESEGVF.